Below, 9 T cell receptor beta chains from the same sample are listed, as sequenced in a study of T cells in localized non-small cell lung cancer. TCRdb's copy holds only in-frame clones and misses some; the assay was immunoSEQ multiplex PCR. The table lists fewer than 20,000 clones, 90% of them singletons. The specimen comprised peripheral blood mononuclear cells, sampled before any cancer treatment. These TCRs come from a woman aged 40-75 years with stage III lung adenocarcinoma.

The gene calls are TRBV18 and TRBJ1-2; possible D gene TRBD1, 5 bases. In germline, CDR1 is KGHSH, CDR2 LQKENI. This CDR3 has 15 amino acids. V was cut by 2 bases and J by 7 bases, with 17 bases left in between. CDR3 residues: CASSPISSGDRGYTF. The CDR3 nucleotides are TGTGCCAGCTCACCAATCTCCTCGGGGGATCGTGGCTACACCTTC. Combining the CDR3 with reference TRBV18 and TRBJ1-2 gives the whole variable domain NAGVMQNPRHLVRRRGQEARLRCSPMKGHSHVYWYRQLPEEGLKFMVYLQKENIIDESGMPKERFSAEFPKEGPSILRIQQVVRGDSAAYFCASSPISSGDRGYTFGSGTRLTVV.

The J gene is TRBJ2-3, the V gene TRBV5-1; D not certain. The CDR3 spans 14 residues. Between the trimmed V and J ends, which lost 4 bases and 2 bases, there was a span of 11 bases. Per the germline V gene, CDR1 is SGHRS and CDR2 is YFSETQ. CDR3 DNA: TGCGCCAGCAGCCGTGACGGAATCACAGATACGCAGTATTTT. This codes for CASSRDGITDTQYF.

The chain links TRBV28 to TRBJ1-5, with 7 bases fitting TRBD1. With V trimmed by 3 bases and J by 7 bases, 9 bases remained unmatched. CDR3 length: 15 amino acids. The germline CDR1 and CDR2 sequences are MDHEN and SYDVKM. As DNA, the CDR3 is TGTGCCAGCAGTTTGGTAGGGGGCGCGGACCAGCCCCAGCATTTT. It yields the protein CASSLVGGADQPQHF. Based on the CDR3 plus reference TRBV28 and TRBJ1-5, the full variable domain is DVKVTQSSRYLVKRTGEKVFLECVQDMDHENMFWYRQDPGLGLRLIYFSYDVKMKEKGDIPEGYSVSREKKERFSLILESASTNQTSMYLCASSLVGGADQPQHFGDGTRLSIL.

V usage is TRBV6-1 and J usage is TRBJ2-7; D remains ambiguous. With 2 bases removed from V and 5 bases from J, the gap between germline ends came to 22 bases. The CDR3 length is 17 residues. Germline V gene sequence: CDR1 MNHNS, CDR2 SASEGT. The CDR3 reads CASSEIRSQRLVHEQYF. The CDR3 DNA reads TGTGCCAGCAGTGAAATTCGATCGCAGAGGTTGGTCCACGAGCAGTACTTC.

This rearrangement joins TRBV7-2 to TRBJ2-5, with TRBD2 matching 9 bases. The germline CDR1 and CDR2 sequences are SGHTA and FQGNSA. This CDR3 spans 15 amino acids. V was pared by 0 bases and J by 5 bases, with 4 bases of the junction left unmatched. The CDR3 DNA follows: TGTGCCAGCAGCTTAGCGGCTAGCGGGATGGAGACCCAGTACTTC. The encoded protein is CASSLAASGMETQYF.

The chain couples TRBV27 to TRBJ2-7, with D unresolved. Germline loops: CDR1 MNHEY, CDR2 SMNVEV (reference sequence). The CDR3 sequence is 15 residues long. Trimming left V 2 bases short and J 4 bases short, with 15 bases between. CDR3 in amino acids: CASSLRPDAVYEQYF. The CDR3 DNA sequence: TGTGCCAGCAGTTTACGCCCCGATGCAGTATACGAGCAGTACTTC.

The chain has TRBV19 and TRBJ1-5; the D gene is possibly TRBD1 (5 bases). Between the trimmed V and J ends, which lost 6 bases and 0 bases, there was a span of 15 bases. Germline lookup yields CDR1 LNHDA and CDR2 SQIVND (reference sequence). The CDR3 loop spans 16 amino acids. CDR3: CASRARGQGSNQPQHF. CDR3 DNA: TGTGCCAGTAGGGCCCGCGGGCAGGGTAGCAATCAGCCCCAGCATTTT.

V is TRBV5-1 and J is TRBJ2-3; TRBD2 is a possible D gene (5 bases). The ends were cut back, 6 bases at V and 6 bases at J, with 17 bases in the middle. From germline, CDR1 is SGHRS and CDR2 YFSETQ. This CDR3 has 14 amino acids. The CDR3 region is CASTDVRGLDTQYF. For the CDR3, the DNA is TGCGCCAGCACCGACGTTCGGGGATTGGATACGCAGTATTTT.

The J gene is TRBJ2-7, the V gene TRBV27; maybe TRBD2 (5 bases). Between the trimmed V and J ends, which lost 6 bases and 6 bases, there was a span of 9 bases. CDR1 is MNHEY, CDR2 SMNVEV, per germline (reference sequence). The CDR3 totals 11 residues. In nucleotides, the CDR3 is TGTGCCAGCAGCGGACGGGGCGAGCAGTACTTC. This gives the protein CASSGRGEQYF.